This entry features one T cell receptor (beta chain) sequence. Original processing methods: It was from reference gene primer amplification that nucleated cell counts were estimated. TCRdb's copy holds only in-frame clones and misses some; the assay was immunoSEQ multiplex PCR. Clone size and the V and J calls come from that table; the DNA yielded D and trimming. Counted here are under 250,000 clones, about four fifths occurring once; the ten biggest clones make up less than 4%. This sample was included in a study of blood T cell repertoires in COVID-19. Study summary: Acute and convalescent COVID-19 specimens originated in the United States, Italy and Spain. In each case, the material was cDNA or gDNA derived from T cells, B-cell-depleted T cells, or PBMCs.

The CDR3 runs to 11 residues. Trimming shortened V by 8 bases and J by 5 bases, and 6 bases separated the two germline ends. The germline gives CDR1 MDHEN, CDR2 SYDVKM. This chain uses TRBV28 with TRBJ2-2; unclear D gene. Sequencing used peripheral blood. This receptor was identified in an elderly woman with acute or convalescent COVID-19. In nucleotides, the CDR3 is TGTGCCAGCGGCCCAACCGGGGAGCTGTTTTTT. Translation: CASGPTGELFF. The whole variable domain, filled in from reference TRBV28 and TRBJ2-2, reads DVKVTQSSRYLVKRTGEKVFLECVQDMDHENMFWYRQDPGLGLRLIYFSYDVKMKEKGDIPEGYSVSREKKERFSLILESASTNQTSMYLCASGPTGELFFGEGSRLTVL.